The source of this T cell receptor beta chain is a study of cytomegalovirus exposure and HLA in healthy donors. Worth noting for this clone: Its antigen remains unidentified.

PCR was performed using 60 Vbeta and 13 Jbeta primers. Method: immunoSEQ multiplex PCR; TCRdb's copy keeps in-frame clones and lacks some. Here the sample spans more than 40,000 clones, 51% being singletons. Study findings and constraints: The authors enumerated 150 to 200 TCR beta chains as linked to cytomegalovirus. Most subjects' HLA-A and HLA-B alleles were reportedly predicted from TCR beta sequences. V- and J-gene trimming in TCR beta was tied to a missense DCLRE1C variant by an analysis performed later.

This CDR3 is built from 17 residues. V shed 2 bases, J shed 4 bases, and the junction held 8 bases outside the gene matches. Germline assignment: CDR1 SGHTA and CDR2 FQGNSA. Sequenced input: PBMCs. The J gene is TRBJ2-3, the V gene TRBV7-2, with TRBD2 identical over 11 bases. This receptor was identified in a man aged 60 to 75 in good health and CMV-seronegative. CDR3 region: CASSLSLAGGGADTQYF. In nucleotides, the CDR3 is TGTGCCAGCAGCTTAAGCCTAGCGGGAGGTGGGGCAGATACGCAGTATTTT.